This T cell receptor (beta chain) was observed in a study of spatial heterogeneity in lung cancer. TCRdb re-called the 5' RACE reads with MiXCR, one entry per CDR3 protein. The sample yields 2,000 to 2,500 distinct CDR3 sequences, about 54% seen once. Time point meaning: blood at routine non-recurrence follow-up after resection. Concerning this clonotype itself: What it binds is unknown. This beta chain appears as a stray read in a library generated for alpha chains; its size is not informative.

Whole-study findings and limits: TCRs found ubiquitously expanded in tumor appeared in blood more at resection than at follow-up.

The sample was PBMCs, taken at follow-up. The receptor's source is a female donor with early-stage non-small cell lung cancer.

Here the CDR3 reads CASSLAPLNYEQYV. Written as DNA, the CDR3 is TGTGCCAGCAGCTTAGCCCCCCTTAACTACGAGCAGTACGTC. The chain links TRBV7-8 to TRBJ2-7; no reliable D call. The CDR3 has 14 residues. V was cut by 0 bases and J by 3 bases, with 9 bases left in between. CDR1 and CDR2 (germline): SGHVS, FQNEAQ.